These T cell receptor beta chains were read from a single sample in a study of blood T cell repertoires in COVID-19. TCRdb's copy holds only in-frame clones and misses some; the assay was immunoSEQ multiplex PCR. This table holds over 120,000 clones, 75% to 90% found once. The sequenced sample was peripheral blood. The receptors were gathered from a man in his 70s who had recovered from COVID-19. Both conserved end residues are part of each CDR3. A D gene is named only where the DNA matches it firmly. The listing skips clone size in some rows; elsewhere it reads once, few, many or a size class.

d_call j_call cdr3_length v_call clone_size cdr3_aa cdr3_nt
TRBD2 TRBJ2-3 15 TRBV5-4 . CASSSGTSLPDTQYF TGTGCCAGCAGCTCCGGGACTAGTCTTCCAGATACGCAGTATTTT
. TRBJ2-3 13 TRBV13 . CASSWRGTDTQYF TGTGCCAGCAGCTGGAGAGGTACAGATACGCAGTATTTT
. TRBJ1-3 12 TRBV7-9 . CASSAGKNTIYF TGTGCCAGCAGCGCCGGTAAAAACACCATATATTTT
. TRBJ2-1 18 TRBV4-2 few CASSQDRGILSYYNEQFF TGTGCCAGCAGCCAAGATAGGGGTATTCTATCATACTACAATGAGCAGTTCTTC
. TRBJ1-1 12 TRBV6-5 . CASSTDRIRAFF TGTGCCAGCAGTACTGACAGAATCAGGGCTTTCTTT
. TRBJ1-5 13 TRBV30 . CAWNSGRNQPQHF TGTGCCTGGAATTCAGGTCGTAATCAGCCCCAGCATTTT
TRBD1 TRBJ2-1 14 TRBV2 few CASSAPLQGPEQFF TGTGCCAGCAGTGCCCCCCTACAGGGGCCGGAGCAGTTCTTC
. TRBJ2-7 14 TRBV7-9 . CASSFTGQSYEQYF TGTGCCAGCAGCTTTACAGGACAGAGCTACGAGCAGTACTTC
TRBD1 TRBJ1-2 15 TRBV5-1 . CASSLASGGYYGYTF TGCGCCAGCAGCTTGGCCTCAGGGGGCTACTATGGCTACACCTTC
TRBD2 TRBJ2-1 16 TRBV7-3 . CASSLSVREGLSEQFF TGTGCCAGCAGCTTATCTGTCCGGGAGGGCCTCAGTGAGCAGTTCTTC
TRBD2 TRBJ2-5 14 TRBV5-1 once CASGERGDQETQYF TGCGCCAGCGGCGAGCGGGGGGACCAAGAGACCCAGTACTTC
TRBD1 TRBJ2-1 15 TRBV25-1 . CASSESGGSYNEQFF TGTGCCAGCAGTGAATCAGGGGGCTCCTACAATGAGCAGTTCTTC
. TRBJ1-4 15 TRBV5-1 once CASSFEWALNEKLFF TGCGCCAGCAGCTTCGAGTGGGCGCTTAATGAAAAACTGTTTTTT
TRBD1 TRBJ2-1 14 TRBV10-3 . CAIRQGGNPDEQFF TGTGCCATCAGACAGGGGGGAAACCCCGATGAGCAGTTCTTC
TRBD1 TRBJ2-7 14 TRBV7-9 . CASSFTGGTYEQYF TGTGCCAGCAGCTTTACAGGGGGGACCTACGAGCAGTACTTC
. TRBJ2-7 10 TRBV30 . CAPREQEQYF TGTGCCCCCCGGGAGCAGGAGCAGTACTTC
. TRBJ1-3 15 TRBV30 . CAWKSGSYSGNTIYF TGTGCCTGGAAGTCAGGATCCTACTCTGGAAACACCATATATTTT